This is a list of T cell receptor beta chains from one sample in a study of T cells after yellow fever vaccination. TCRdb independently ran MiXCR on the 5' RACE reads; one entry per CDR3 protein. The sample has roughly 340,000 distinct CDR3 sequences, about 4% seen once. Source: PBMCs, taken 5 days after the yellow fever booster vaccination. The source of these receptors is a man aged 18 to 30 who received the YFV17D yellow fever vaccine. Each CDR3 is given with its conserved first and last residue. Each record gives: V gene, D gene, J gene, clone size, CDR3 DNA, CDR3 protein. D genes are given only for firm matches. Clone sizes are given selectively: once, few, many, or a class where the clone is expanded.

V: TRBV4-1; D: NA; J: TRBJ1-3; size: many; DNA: TGCGCCAGCAGCCAAGCGACGGGGTCCGGGGACACCATATATTTT; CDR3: CASSQATGSGDTIYF
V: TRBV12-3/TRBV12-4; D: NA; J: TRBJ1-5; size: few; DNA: TGTGCCAGCAGTTTTATGTATAGCAATCAGCCCCAGCATTTT; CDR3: CASSFMYSNQPQHF
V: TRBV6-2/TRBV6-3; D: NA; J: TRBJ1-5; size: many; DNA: TGTGCCAGCAGTTACGGAGACCCCCATCAGCCCCAGCATTTT; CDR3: CASSYGDPHQPQHF
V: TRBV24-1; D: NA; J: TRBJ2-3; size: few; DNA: TGTGCCACCAGTGATCATCCGGGACTGGGGGCAATTTTCGGTACGCAGTATTTT; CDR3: CATSDHPGLGAIFGTQYF
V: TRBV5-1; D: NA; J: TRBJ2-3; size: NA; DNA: TGCGCCAGCAGCTTGTTTCGCCAAGATACGCAGTATTTT; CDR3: CASSLFRQDTQYF
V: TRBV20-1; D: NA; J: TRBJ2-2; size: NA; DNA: TGCAGTGCTAGAGATTTTAGGAGGACGAACACCGGGGAGCTGTTTTTT; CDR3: CSARDFRRTNTGELFF
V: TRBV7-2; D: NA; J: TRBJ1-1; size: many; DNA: TGTGCCAGCAGCCCCCTGAACAGGGAAGCTTTCTTT; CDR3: CASSPLNREAFF
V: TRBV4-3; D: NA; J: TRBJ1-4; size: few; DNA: TGCGCCAGCAGCCGTGAGCAGGGTTTTAGGGAAAAACTGTTTTTT; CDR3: CASSREQGFREKLFF
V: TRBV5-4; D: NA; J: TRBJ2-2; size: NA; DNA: TGTGCCAGCAGCTTGCCAGGGAACACCGGGGAGCTGTTTTTT; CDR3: CASSLPGNTGELFF
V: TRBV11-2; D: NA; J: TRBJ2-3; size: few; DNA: TGTGCCAGCAGCCGCCTCGGAGGCAGCACAGATACGCAGTATTTT; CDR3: CASSRLGGSTDTQYF
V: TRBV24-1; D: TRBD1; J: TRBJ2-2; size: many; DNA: TGTGCCACCAGTGATTCGGGACAGGGTACCGGGGAGCTGTTTTTT; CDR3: CATSDSGQGTGELFF
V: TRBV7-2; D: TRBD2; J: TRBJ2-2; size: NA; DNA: TGTGCCAGCAGCTGGTCCGGGACTACTTCGTCCGGGGAGCTGTTTTTT; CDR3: CASSWSGTTSSGELFF
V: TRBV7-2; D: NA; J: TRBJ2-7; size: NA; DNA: TGTGCCAGCAGCCAATCCGTATACGAGCAGTACTTC; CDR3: CASSQSVYEQYF
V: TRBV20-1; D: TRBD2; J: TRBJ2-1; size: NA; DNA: TGCAGTGCGGATCCGGGACTAGTCAGTGAGCAGTTCTTC; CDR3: CSADPGLVSEQFF
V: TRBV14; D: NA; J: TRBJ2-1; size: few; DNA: TGTGCCAGCAGCTATGGGTTGGGCTACAATGAGCAGTTCTTC; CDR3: CASSYGLGYNEQFF
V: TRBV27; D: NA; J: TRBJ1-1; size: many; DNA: TGTGCCAGCGGACGGGACCGCGAACGGAACACTGAAGCTTTCTTT; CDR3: CASGRDRERNTEAFF
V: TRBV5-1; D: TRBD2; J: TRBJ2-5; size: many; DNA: TGCGCCAGCAGCAAAACTAGCGGGGGCCGAGAGACCCAGTACTTC; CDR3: CASSKTSGGRETQYF
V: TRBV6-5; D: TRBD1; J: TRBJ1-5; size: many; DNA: TGTGCCAGCAGTCGATCATACTCCGGGACAGGGGTTCAGCCCCAGCATTTT; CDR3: CASSRSYSGTGVQPQHF
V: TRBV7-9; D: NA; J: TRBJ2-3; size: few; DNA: TGTGCCAGCAGCAGAAGGACTCGGCCAGATACGCAGTATTTT; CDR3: CASSRRTRPDTQYF
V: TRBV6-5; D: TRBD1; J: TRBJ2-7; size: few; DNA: TGTGCCAGCACCCACGGGACAGGGGCCTACGAGCAGTACTTC; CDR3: CASTHGTGAYEQYF
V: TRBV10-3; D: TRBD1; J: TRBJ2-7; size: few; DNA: TGTGCCCTGGCAGGGGACAGCTCCTACGAGCAGTACTTC; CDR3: CALAGDSSYEQYF
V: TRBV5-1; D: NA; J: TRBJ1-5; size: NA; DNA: TGCGCCAGCCGACAGGCGTTCAATCAGCCCCAGCATTTT; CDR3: CASRQAFNQPQHF
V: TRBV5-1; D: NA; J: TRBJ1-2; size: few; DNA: TGCGCCAGCAGCTTGCTTCCCGGGGCTGCAGGAGATGGCTACACCTTC; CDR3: CASSLLPGAAGDGYTF
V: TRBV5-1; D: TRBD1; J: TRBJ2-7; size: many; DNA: TGCGCCAGCAGCTTGGGTGGACAGGGCTACGAGCAGTACTTC; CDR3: CASSLGGQGYEQYF
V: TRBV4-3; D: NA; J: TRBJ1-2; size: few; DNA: TGCGCCAGCAGCCAAGATTCCATGGGGTCTCCTAACTATGGCTACACCTTC; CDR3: CASSQDSMGSPNYGYTF
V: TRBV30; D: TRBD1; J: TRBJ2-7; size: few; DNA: TGTGCCTGGAACTACCAGGACAGGGTTGACGAGCAGTACTTC; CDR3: CAWNYQDRVDEQYF
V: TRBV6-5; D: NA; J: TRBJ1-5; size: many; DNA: TGTGCCAGCACCCCCGACTCAAGATTGGATCAGCCCCAGCATTTT; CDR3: CASTPDSRLDQPQHF
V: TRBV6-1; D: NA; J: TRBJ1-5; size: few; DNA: TGTGCCAGCAGTGAAGTCCCGCAGGGTGGTCAGCCCCAGCATTTT; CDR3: CASSEVPQGGQPQHF
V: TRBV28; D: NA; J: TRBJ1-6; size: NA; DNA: TGTGCCAGCAGCCCGTACCCGCTCTCCTATAATTCACCCCTCCACTTT; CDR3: CASSPYPLSYNSPLHF
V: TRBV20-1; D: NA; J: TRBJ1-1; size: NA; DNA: TGCAGTGCTAGAGATTTTCAGGGGCCCACAGGGTCTAACACTGAAGCTTTCTTT; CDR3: CSARDFQGPTGSNTEAFF
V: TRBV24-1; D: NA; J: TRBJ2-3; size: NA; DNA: TGTGCCACCAGCCGAACCGTACCCGATACGCAGTATTTT; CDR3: CATSRTVPDTQYF
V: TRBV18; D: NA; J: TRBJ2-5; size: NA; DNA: TGTGCCAGCTACGGGGGCGGAGAGACCCAGTACTTC; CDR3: CASYGGGETQYF
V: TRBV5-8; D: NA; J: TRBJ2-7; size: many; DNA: TGTGCCAGCAGCAACGCCTACGAGCAGTACTTC; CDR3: CASSNAYEQYF
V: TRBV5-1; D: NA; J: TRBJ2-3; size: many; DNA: TGCGCCAGCAGCTTTACCACAGATACGCAGTATTTT; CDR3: CASSFTTDTQYF
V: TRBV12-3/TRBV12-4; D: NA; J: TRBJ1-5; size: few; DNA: TGTGCCAGCAGTCTACTAGGGGGTGATCAGCCCCAGCATTTT; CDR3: CASSLLGGDQPQHF
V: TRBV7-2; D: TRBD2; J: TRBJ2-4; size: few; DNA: TGTGCCAGCAGCTGGAGGCCCAGCGGACTAGCGGGGGGGGAGTCAGACATTCAGTACTTC; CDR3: CASSWRPSGLAGGESDIQYF
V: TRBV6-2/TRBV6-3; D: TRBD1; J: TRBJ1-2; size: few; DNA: TGTGCCAGCAGTTACTCATGGACAGGGGGAGATGGCTACACCTTC; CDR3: CASSYSWTGGDGYTF
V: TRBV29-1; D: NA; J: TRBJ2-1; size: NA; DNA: TGCAGCGTTGGGAGTAGCTCCTACAATGAGCAGTTCTTC; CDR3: CSVGSSSYNEQFF
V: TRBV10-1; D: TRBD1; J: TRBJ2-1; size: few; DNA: TGCGCCAGCAAGGGACAGGGGCCCAATGAGCAGTTCTTC; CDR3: CASKGQGPNEQFF
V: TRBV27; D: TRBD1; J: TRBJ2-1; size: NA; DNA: TGTGCCAGCAGAATAAGCGGACAGGGCAATGAGCAGTTCTTC; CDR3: CASRISGQGNEQFF
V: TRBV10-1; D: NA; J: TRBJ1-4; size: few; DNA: TGCGCCAGCAGTGAGTCTAACACCCGAGCGGGAAAACTGTTTTTT; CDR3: CASSESNTRAGKLFF
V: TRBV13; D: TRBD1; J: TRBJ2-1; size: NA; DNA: TGTGCCAGCAGCTTATGGCACAGGGGCAATGAGCAGTTCTTC; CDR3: CASSLWHRGNEQFF
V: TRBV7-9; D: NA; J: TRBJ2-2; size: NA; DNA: TGTGCCAGCATTAAGGGGGGTCTGATGAAGGAGCTGTTTTTT; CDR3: CASIKGGLMKELFF
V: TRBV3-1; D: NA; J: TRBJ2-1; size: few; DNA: TGTGCCAGCAGCCAAGATATTCGGACGGGAAATGAGCAGTTCTTC; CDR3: CASSQDIRTGNEQFF
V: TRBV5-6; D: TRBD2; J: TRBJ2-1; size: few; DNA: TGTGCCAGCAGCTTCGGGGGGAAGGACTACAATGAGCAGTTCTTC; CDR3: CASSFGGKDYNEQFF
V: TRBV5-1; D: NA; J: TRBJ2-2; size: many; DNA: TGCGCCAGCAAGGAGGGCCCCGGGGAGCTGTTTTTT; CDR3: CASKEGPGELFF
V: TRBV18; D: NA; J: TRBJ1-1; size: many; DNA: TGTGCCAGCTCACCAAATTCAAATGTGAGAGGAGAAGCTTTCTTT; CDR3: CASSPNSNVRGEAFF
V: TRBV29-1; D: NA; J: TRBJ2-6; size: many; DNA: TGCAGCGAAAAGCCAAGTCACGGGGCCAACGTCCTGACTTTC; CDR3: CSEKPSHGANVLTF
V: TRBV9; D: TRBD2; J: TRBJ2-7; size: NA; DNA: TGTGCCAGCAGCGAACGTAGCGGGGGCTTCTACGAGCAGTACTTC; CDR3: CASSERSGGFYEQYF